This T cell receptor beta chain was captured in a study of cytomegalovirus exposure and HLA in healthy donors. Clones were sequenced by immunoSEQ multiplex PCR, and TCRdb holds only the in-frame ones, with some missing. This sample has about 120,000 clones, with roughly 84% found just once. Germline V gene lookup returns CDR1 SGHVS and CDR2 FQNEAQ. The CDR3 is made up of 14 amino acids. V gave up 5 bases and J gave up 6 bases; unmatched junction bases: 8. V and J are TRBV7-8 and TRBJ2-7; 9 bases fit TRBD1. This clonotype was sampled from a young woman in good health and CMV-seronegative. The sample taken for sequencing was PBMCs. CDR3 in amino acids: CASSQAGQGLEQYF. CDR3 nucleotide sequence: TGTGCCAGCAGCCAGGCGGGACAGGGTCTCGAGCAGTACTTC.